Presented here are 27 T cell receptor beta chains from one specimen sequenced in a study of CD8 T cells in ankylosing spondylitis. General study points: The study identified a TCR beta motif of roughly eight highly homologous variants that appeared characteristic of ankylosing spondylitis blood.

No cognate antigen is known for these TCRs. One entry per CDR3 protein, called by TCRdb with MiXCR from the 5' RACE reads. The table lists over 400,000 distinct CDR3 sequences, 20% to 30% of them singletons. What was sequenced was blood, either unsorted or a sorted T cell fraction (not recorded which). Receptors originate from a male donor with ankylosing spondylitis.

This clonotype was seen repeatedly, ten times or more. V usage is TRBV20-1 and J usage is TRBJ1-5, with D uncertain. V was cut by 2 bases and J by 1 base, with 6 bases left in between. Germline V gives CDR1 DFQATT, CDR2 SNEGSKA (reference sequence). The CDR3 sequence is 13 residues long. CDR3 residues: CSARSSSNQPQHF. The CDR3 bases are TGCAGTGCTAGATCGAGCAGCAATCAGCCCCAGCATTTT.

This clonotype has only a few counts. The rearrangement uses TRBV12-3 or TRBV12-4 and TRBJ2-1; 12 bases line up with TRBD2. J gave up 7 bases and V 5 bases, and 9 bases lay outside the gene matches. CDR3 length: 16 residues. The CDR3 sequence is CASSPHLAGGQNEQFF. As DNA, the CDR3 is TGTGCCAGCAGTCCCCATCTAGCGGGAGGGCAGAATGAGCAGTTCTTC.

This clonotype has more than one count but fewer than ten. At one end the junction does not follow the germline gene, possibly because of a read error. The gene calls are TRBV3-1 and TRBJ1-1; D gene unclear. In germline, CDR1 is LGHDT, CDR2 YNNKEL (reference sequence). The CDR3 is 14 amino acids. The DNA of the CDR3 is TGTGCCAGCAGCCAAGAGCTGGGCCGTAACACTGAAGCTTTT. It encodes CASSQELGRNTEAF.

The chain joins TRBV29-1 to TRBJ1-1; 8 bases are a match to TRBD1. The CDR3 has 13 amino acids. The V gene end was trimmed by 6 bases and the J gene end by 5 bases; junction bases not matched to a gene: 8. The germline V gene has CDR1 SQVTM and CDR2 ANQGSEA. CDR3 sequence reads: CSVSTGARTEAFF. The CDR3 nucleotides are TGCAGCGTCTCGACAGGGGCAAGGACTGAAGCTTTCTTT.

The V and J genes are TRBV7-9 and TRBJ1-1, with D maybe TRBD1 (6 bases). Germline CDR1 is SEHNR and CDR2 is FQNEAQ (reference sequence). This CDR3 has 16 amino acids. V lost 6 bases to trimming and J lost 0 bases, with 17 bases between them. Written as DNA, the CDR3 is TGTGCCAGCAGATCAGGTGGGGGCCTAATGAACACTGAAGCTTTCTTT. It codes for CASRSGGGLMNTEAFF.

The rearrangement joins TRBV3-1 to TRBJ2-2, with a weak D call TRBD1 (5 bases). The V gene's germline CDR1 is LGHDT and CDR2 YNNKEL (reference sequence). The CDR3 loop spans 16 amino acids. V was cut by 1 base and J by 2 bases, with 11 bases left in between. In DNA form, the CDR3 reads TGTGCCAGCAGCCAAGTAAGACAGAGCAACACCGGGGAGCTGTTTTTT. Protein: CASSQVRQSNTGELFF.

This clonotype has a count of ten or more. The chain has TRBV7-9 and TRBJ2-3; D possibly uses TRBD1 or TRBD2 (5 bases each). V lost 5 bases and J 0 bases, leaving 12 bases between the germline ends. Germline V CDR1 and CDR2: SEHNR, FQNEAQ (reference sequence). CDR3 length: 15 amino acids. CDR3 DNA sequence: TGTGCCAGCAGCCCGAGGGGTGGTAGCACAGATACGCAGTATTTT. Encoded protein: CASSPRGGSTDTQYF. The whole variable domain, remainder taken from reference TRBV7-9 and TRBJ2-3, is DTGVSQNPRHKITKRGQNVTFRCDPISEHNRLYWYRQTLGQGPEFLTYFQNEAQLEKSRLLSDRFSAERPKGSFSTLEIQRTEQGDSAMYLCASSPRGGSTDTQYFGPGTRLTVL.

The rearrangement uses TRBV7-6 and TRBJ2-2, with D possibly being TRBD2 (5 bases). The germline V and J ends were trimmed by 1 base and 7 bases, with 16 bases remaining between them. Germline loops: CDR1 SGHVS, CDR2 FNYEAQ. This CDR3 has 16 amino acids. This CDR3 is CASSLVGPQSGGELFF. DNA for the CDR3: TGTGCCAGCAGCTTAGTGGGCCCACAAAGCGGCGGGGAGCTGTTTTTT.

The V call is TRBV5-6, the J call TRBJ2-3; TRBD1 might be the D (6 bases). Germline CDR1 and CDR2: SGHDT and YYEEEE. This CDR3 spans 13 amino acids. V lost 5 bases and J lost 7, with 14 bases in between. CDR3 nucleotide sequence: TGTGCCAGCAGGAGAACAGGGTCTAATACGCAGTATTTT. It codes for CASRRTGSNTQYF. Drawing the rest from reference TRBV5-6 and TRBJ2-3, the complete variable domain is DAGVTQSPTHLIKTRGQQVTLRCSPKSGHDTVSWYQQALGQGPQFIFQYYEEEERQRGNFPDRFSGHQFPNYSSELNVNALLLGDSALYLCASRRTGSNTQYFGPGTRLTVL.

V gene TRBV12-3 or TRBV12-4 combines with J gene TRBJ1-1, with TRBD1 identical over 7 bases. CDR3 length equals 13 residues. Trimming at V came to 5 bases and at J to 3 bases, leaving 3 bases not matched to a gene. CDR3: CASSVDRDTEAFF. The CDR3 bases are TGTGCCAGCAGTGTAGACAGGGACACTGAAGCTTTCTTT.

This clonotype was observed a handful of times. This chain connects TRBV3-1 to TRBJ2-7; 9 positions match TRBD2. The CDR3 sequence is 15 residues long. Per the germline V gene, CDR1 is LGHDT and CDR2 is YNNKEL (reference sequence). After removal of 4 bases from V and 0 bases from J, the junction contained 4 bases not matched to a gene. Written as DNA, the CDR3 is TGTGCCAGCAGCCCGGGACTAGCAAACTCCTACGAGCAGTACGTC. It translates to CASSPGLANSYEQYV.

This sequence joins TRBV4-1 and TRBJ2-5; 10 bases map to TRBD1. The CDR3 is 15 amino acids. Germline CDR1 MGHRA, CDR2 YSYEKL. The J segment lost 3 bases and the V segment lost 4 bases, leaving 5 bases of the junction unmatched. CDR3 nucleotide sequence: TGCGCCAGCAGCCCAAGGGACAGGGGTAAAGAGACCCAGTACTTC. It specifies CASSPRDRGKETQYF.

This clonotype was seen only a few times. V gene TRBV28 combines with J gene TRBJ1-5, with D perhaps TRBD1 (6 bases). The CDR3 covers 15 residues. The V gene's germline CDR1 is MDHEN and CDR2 SYDVKM. V was cut by 3 bases and J by 4 bases, with 13 bases left in between. CDR3: CASSFSGHRNQPQHF. The CDR3 DNA follows: TGTGCCAGCAGTTTTTCGGGACACCGGAATCAGCCCCAGCATTTT.

This clonotype occurred a few times. This chain uses TRBV7-2 with TRBJ2-1; D uncertain. Trimming pared 5 bases from V and 2 bases from J, leaving 7 bases between. CDR1 and CDR2 from the germline V gene are SGHTA and FQGNSA. The CDR3 is 13 residues long. In DNA, the CDR3 is TGTGCCAGCAGCAGGTACACCTACAATGAGCAGTTCTTC. This sequence encodes CASSRYTYNEQFF.

The chain is built from TRBV5-1 and TRBJ2-7; 7 bases map to TRBD2. Trimming at V came to 0 bases and at J to 6 bases, leaving 6 bases not matched to a gene. CDR1 is SGHRS and CDR2 is YFSETQ in the germline V gene. CDR3 length: 14 residues. CDR3 nucleotides: TGCGCCAGCAGCTTGGAAGTGACTAGCCCCGAGCAGTACTTC. This translates into CASSLEVTSPEQYF. The full variable domain, its missing parts supplied by reference TRBV5-1 and TRBJ2-7, is KAGVTQTPRYLIKTRGQQVTLSCSPISGHRSVSWYQQTPGQGLQFLFEYFSETQRNKGNFPGRFSGRQFSNSRSEMNVSTLELGDSALYLCASSLEVTSPEQYFGPGTRLTVT.

The gene calls are TRBV27 and TRBJ2-6, with 9 positions matching TRBD1. V lost 4 bases, J lost 4 bases, and 14 bases stayed unmatched. Germline V gene sequence: CDR1 MNHEY, CDR2 SMNVEV (reference sequence). This CDR3 is 19 amino acids long. The CDR3 coding sequence is TGTGCCAGCAGTTCTTATAACAGGGGGCTGGTCCGGGGGGCCAACGTCCTGACTTTC. It specifies CASSSYNRGLVRGANVLTF.

This clonotype was counted a few times. The V call is TRBV5-1, the J call TRBJ2-3, with a weak D call TRBD2 (6 bases). CDR3 length: 14 amino acids. The germline gives CDR1 SGHRS, CDR2 YFSETQ. Trimming removed 5 bases at V and 2 bases at J, with 12 bases between. This CDR3 is CASRGGMSTDTQYF. As DNA, the CDR3 is TGCGCCAGCAGGGGCGGGATGTCCACAGATACGCAGTATTTT.

This chain uses TRBV20-1 with TRBJ1-2, with TRBD1 identical over 9 bases. The junction had 2 bases not matched to a gene; V was cut back by 3 bases and J by 0 bases. The CDR3 consists of 14 residues. Germline lookup yields CDR1 DFQATT and CDR2 SNEGSKA (reference sequence). CDR3 sequence (DNA): TGCAGTGCTAGTGGACAGGGGACTAACTATGGCTACACCTTC. It specifies CSASGQGTNYGYTF.

This clonotype was detected only a few times. The chain joins TRBV12-3 or TRBV12-4 to TRBJ2-5, with TRBD2 matching 10 bases. The CDR3 consists of 15 residues. V gave up 3 bases and J gave up 5 bases; unmatched junction bases: 6. The CDR3 bases are TGTGCCAGCAGTTTTCTTAGCGGGAGGTTGGAGACCCAGTACTTC. Translation: CASSFLSGRLETQYF.

This chain links TRBV11-3 with TRBJ2-1; D is unclear. The CDR3 runs 16 residues. V was pared by 1 base and J by 4 bases, with 14 bases between. Per germline, CDR1 SGHNT and CDR2 YENEEA. CDR3 sequence (DNA): TGTGCCAGCAGCTTAGGGGTGGCGTCGACTTACAATGAGCAGTTCTTC. Its translation is CASSLGVASTYNEQFF.

This chain connects TRBV12-3 or TRBV12-4 to TRBJ1-6; D unclear. V lost 5 bases, J lost 11 bases, and 13 bases lay in between. There are 13 residues in the CDR3. This CDR3 is CASSPVRMAPLHF. CDR3 bases: TGTGCCAGCAGTCCAGTCCGCATGGCACCCCTCCACTTT.

The count of this clonotype is one. The J gene is TRBJ2-5, the V gene TRBV11-3; the D is unclear. Per the germline V gene, CDR1 is SGHNT and CDR2 is YENEEA. The CDR3 loop spans 12 amino acids. The V and J ends lost 4 bases and 1 base respectively, with 4 bases between them. In DNA form, the CDR3 reads TGTGCCAGCAGCTGGGCCCAAGAGACCCAGTACTTC. It is translated as CASSWAQETQYF.

This clonotype has only one observation. The rearrangement joins TRBV20-1 to TRBJ1-1, with 8 nucleotides matching TRBD1. The CDR3 contains 15 residues. With V trimmed by 0 bases and J by 3 bases, 6 bases remained unmatched. CDR1 and CDR2 (germline): DFQATT, SNEGSKA (reference sequence). The chain's CDR3 is CSARDRQGIYTEAFF. The CDR3 DNA sequence: TGCAGTGCTAGAGACCGACAGGGGATTTACACTGAAGCTTTCTTT.

The V gene is TRBV15, the J gene TRBJ2-1; TRBD2 matches at 14 bases. The J segment lost 6 bases and the V segment lost 4 bases, leaving 2 bases of the junction unmatched. CDR1 and CDR2 (germline): LNHNV, YYDKDF (reference sequence). The CDR3 has 15 amino acids. Here the CDR3 DNA reads TGTGCCACCAGCAAAGGACTAGCGGGGGGCAATGAGCAGTTCTTC. Protein: CATSKGLAGGNEQFF.

The chain links TRBV5-1 to TRBJ2-1; 9 positions agree with TRBD2. CDR1 is SGHRS and CDR2 is YFSETQ in the germline V gene. This CDR3 contains 14 residues. The trim removed 3 bases at V and 6 bases at J, leaving 4 bases unmatched. CDR3 loop: CASSSGLATNEQFF. As DNA, the CDR3 is TGCGCCAGCAGCTCTGGACTAGCGACCAATGAGCAGTTCTTC.

The chain recombines TRBV7-9 with TRBJ1-2; 11 nucleotides match TRBD1. The CDR3 has 16 residues. The V and J ends lost 5 bases and 6 bases, in that order; junction bases with no gene match: 11. Germline assignment: CDR1 SEHNR and CDR2 FQNEAQ (reference sequence). CDR3 coding DNA: TGTGCCAGCAGCCCCGGACAGGGGGCAAATGTTCATGGCTACACCTTC. It is translated as CASSPGQGANVHGYTF.

The genes are TRBV18 and TRBJ2-1; D is ambiguous. Looked up from germline, CDR1 is KGHSH and CDR2 is LQKENI. Trimming cost V 3 bases and J 9 bases, with 21 bases left between them. The CDR3 contains 16 residues. CDR3 loop: CASSPATGTFRSEQFF. CDR3 bases: TGTGCCAGCTCACCGGCGACTGGCACCTTCAGGAGTGAGCAGTTCTTC. Based on the CDR3 plus reference TRBV18 and TRBJ2-1, the full variable domain is NAGVMQNPRHLVRRRGQEARLRCSPMKGHSHVYWYRQLPEEGLKFMVYLQKENIIDESGMPKERFSAEFPKEGPSILRIQQVVRGDSAAYFCASSPATGTFRSEQFFGPGTRLTVL.